This TCR beta chain was observed in a study of T cells in Graves' hyperthyroidism and ophthalmopathy. The study, taken as a whole, reports: Through a model of 13 V-J features, ophthalmopathy was separated from stable hyperthyroidism.

About this clonotype: The antigen remains undetermined.

RNA transcripts yielded amplified TCR beta CDR3 regions. A set of HTBI primers served as the primers for a first-round RT-PCR of the TCR CDR3. Via MiXCR, TCRdb re-called the multiplex PCR reads, giving one row per CDR3 protein. The profile covers approximately 620,000 distinct CDR3 sequences, with approximately 15% appearing a single time and 2.5% to 4% taken by the ten largest. Out of around 10 ml of fresh peripheral blood came the PBMCs. Germline V gene sequence: CDR1 SGHRS, CDR2 YFSETQ. The CDR3 contains 16 residues. V was cut by 0 bases and J by 1 base, with 10 bases left in between. Source material: blood. The genes are TRBV5-1 and TRBJ2-2, with D unresolved. This TCR came from a woman between 35 and 50 years old with Graves' ophthalmopathy. The CDR3 DNA is TGCGCCAGCAGCTTGGCCTGGCCCCTGAACACCGGGGAGCTGTTTTTT. It translates to CASSLAWPLNTGELFF. The full variable domain, in which reference TRBV5-1 and TRBJ2-2 provide the parts outside the CDR3, is KAGVTQTPRYLIKTRGQQVTLSCSPISGHRSVSWYQQTPGQGLQFLFEYFSETQRNKGNFPGRFSGRQFSNSRSEMNVSTLELGDSALYLCASSLAWPLNTGELFFGEGSRLTVL.